The clone carrying this T cell receptor beta chain was found many times. The data stem from a study of T cells in Graves' hyperthyroidism and ophthalmopathy. What was amplified from RNA transcripts were TCR beta CDR3 regions. HTBI primers drove first-round RT-PCR of the TCR CDR3. TCRdb processed the multiplex PCR reads anew with MiXCR; each CDR3 protein has one entry. The sample has more than 550,000 distinct CDR3 sequences, over 15% seen once. Between the trimmed V and J ends, which lost 3 bases and 0 bases, there was a span of 8 bases. CDR3 length equals 14 residues. The sample was blood. The chain combines TRBV12-3 or TRBV12-4 with TRBJ1-1; no reliable D call. The sequence came from a woman between 50 and 59 years old with Graves' hyperthyroidism that later progressed to Graves' ophthalmopathy. The CDR3 region is CASSFFALNTEAFF. The CDR3 DNA reads TGTGCCAGCAGTTTTTTCGCGTTGAACACTGAAGCTTTCTTT.